The 18 T cell receptor beta chains in this list originate from one sample, sequenced in a study of T cell changes during pregnancy in multiple sclerosis. Profiled with immunoSEQ multiplex PCR; TCRdb holds only in-frame clones, not every one. The table includes tens of thousands of clones, roughly 90% detected once. The starting material was peripheral blood, obtained in the first trimester of pregnancy. Receptors originate from a female donor with multiple sclerosis, enrolled in a pregnancy study.

This clone was detected only once. The gene calls are TRBV4-3 and TRBJ2-5; 16 positions agree with TRBD2. The germline V gene encodes CDR1 LGHNA and CDR2 YSLEER. The CDR3 consists of 16 residues. V lost 4 bases to trimming and J lost 4 bases; unmatched junction nucleotides: 3. This chain's CDR3 is CASSPGLAGGRETQYF. CDR3 DNA: TGCGCCAGCAGCCCGGGACTAGCGGGGGGGCGAGAGACCCAGTACTTC.

The chain employs TRBV15 and TRBJ1-4, with D perhaps TRBD1 (6 bases). V was pared by 3 bases and J by 5 bases, with 13 bases between. Germline CDR1 reads LNHNV; CDR2 reads YYDKDF (reference sequence). The CDR3 covers 15 residues. This CDR3 reads CATSRGDTGNEKLFF. The CDR3 DNA reads as TGTGCCACCAGCAGGGGGGACACGGGGAATGAAAAACTGTTTTTT.

The gene calls are TRBV27 and TRBJ1-1, with TRBD1 as a possible D gene (6 bases). V was shortened by 8 bases and J by 6 bases, with 19 bases between the two germline ends. The CDR3 sequence is 14 residues long. Looked up from germline, CDR1 is MNHEY and CDR2 is SMNVEV (reference sequence). The CDR3 DNA reads as TGTGCCAGCCGTTGGACAGCGGGATTTGCTGAAGCTTTCTTT. It codes for CASRWTAGFAEAFF.

This rearrangement joins TRBV4-3 to TRBJ2-7; 10 nucleotides align to TRBD1. This CDR3 has 15 amino acids. Per the germline V gene, CDR1 is LGHNA and CDR2 is YSLEER. Germline trimming cut 4 bases from V and 1 base from J; bases unmatched to any gene: 4. The CDR3 loop reads CASSPGQGGSYEQYF. The CDR3 DNA follows: TGCGCCAGCAGCCCCGGACAGGGGGGATCCTACGAGCAGTACTTC.

The CDR3 here is CASSRTRVGSTDTQYF. CDR3 nucleotides: TGTGCCAGCTCACGCACGAGGGTGGGAAGCACAGATACGCAGTATTTT. The rearrangement uses TRBV18 and TRBJ2-3; D is perhaps TRBD2 (5 bases). CDR1 KGHSH and CDR2 LQKENI come from the germline V gene. V lost 4 bases and J lost 0, with 14 bases in between. This CDR3 comprises 16 residues.

The chain is built from TRBV11-2 and TRBJ2-7; possible D gene TRBD2, 7 bases. This CDR3 is built from 16 residues. Germline CDR1 SGHAT, CDR2 FQNNGV. The V and J ends lost 5 bases and 0 bases respectively, with 17 bases between them. This CDR3 reads CASSPIRGGYSYEQYF. In DNA, the CDR3 is TGTGCCAGCAGCCCGATTAGGGGGGGGTACTCCTACGAGCAGTACTTC.

The J gene is TRBJ2-3, the V gene TRBV7-9; possible D gene TRBD2, 6 bases. Germline V gene data show CDR1 as SEHNR and CDR2 as FQNEAQ (reference sequence). The CDR3 extends over 16 amino acids. V was pared by 2 bases and J by 7 bases, with 19 bases between. Here the CDR3 reads CASSLSGDPPQYTQYF. The CDR3 DNA reads as TGTGCCAGCAGCTTATCGGGGGACCCGCCTCAGTATACGCAGTATTTT.

J is TRBJ2-2 and V is TRBV29-1; 7 nucleotides match TRBD1. Per germline, CDR1 SQVTM and CDR2 ANQGSEA. Losses at the gene ends were 7 bases for V and 0 bases for J; bases not matched to a gene: 14. CDR3 length equals 17 residues. The DNA for the CDR3 is TGCAGCGCTTTTGATGGTAGCAGGGGGACGAACACCGGGGAGCTGTTTTTT. This codes for CSAFDGSRGTNTGELFF.

The CDR3 bases are TGCGCCAGCAGCTGGGGGAGACAGGATTTGTACTATGGCTACACCTTC. Protein sequence: CASSWGRQDLYYGYTF. The chain employs TRBV5-1 and TRBJ1-2; D perhaps matches TRBD1 (6 bases). Germline V CDR1 and CDR2: SGHRS, YFSETQ. V was trimmed by 3 bases and J by 3 bases, leaving 18 bases between them. The CDR3 loop spans 16 amino acids.

This chain's CDR3 is CATTPGGSGGHPYEQYF. Written as DNA, the CDR3 is TGTGCCACCACCCCCGGTGGGAGCGGGGGACACCCCTACGAGCAGTACTTC. This chain links TRBV15 with TRBJ2-7; 8 bases match TRBD2. Losses at the gene ends were 7 bases for V and 2 bases for J; bases not matched to a gene: 16. CDR3 length: 17 residues. Germline V gives CDR1 LNHNV, CDR2 YYDKDF (reference sequence). The full variable domain, with the rest looked up from reference TRBV15 and TRBJ2-7, is DAMVIQNPRYQVTQFGKPVTLSCSQTLNHNVMYWYQQKSSQAPKLLFHYYDKDFNNEADTPDNFQSRRPNTSFCFLDIRSPGLGDTAMYLCATTPGGSGGHPYEQYFGPGTRLTVT.

The gene calls are TRBV28 and TRBJ1-2, with D perhaps TRBD1 (5 bases). Germline V CDR1 and CDR2: MDHEN, SYDVKM. V gave up 2 bases and J gave up 3 bases, with 7 bases separating them. The CDR3 spans 13 residues. CDR3 protein: CASSLGGDYGYTF. The CDR3 nucleotides are TGTGCCAGCAGTTTAGGAGGGGACTATGGCTACACCTTC.

This chain connects TRBV7-3 to TRBJ2-3, with TRBD1 matching 9 bases. Germline values: CDR1 SGHTA, CDR2 FQGTGA. Trimming took 4 bases from V and 6 from J; bases not matched to a gene: 5. This CDR3 spans 14 amino acids. CDR3 in amino acids: CASSSTGGRDTQYF. Here the CDR3 DNA reads TGTGCCAGCAGCTCTACAGGGGGCAGGGATACGCAGTATTTT.

This chain uses TRBV11-2 with TRBJ2-3; 8 nucleotides agree with TRBD1. The V segment lost 5 bases and the J segment 2 bases; nucleotides outside the gene matches: 12. The CDR3 is 17 amino acids. Germline values: CDR1 SGHAT, CDR2 FQNNGV. The CDR3 DNA reads TGTGCCAGCAGCCAATGGGGGGAGGACAGGGACACAGATACGCAGTATTTT. The encoded protein is CASSQWGEDRDTDTQYF.

This chain links TRBV2 with TRBJ2-1; 9 bases agree with TRBD1. The CDR3 sequence is 15 residues long. Germline V lookup: CDR1 SNHLY, CDR2 FYNNEI. Trimming took 6 bases from V and 3 from J; bases not matched to a gene: 6. The CDR3 DNA reads TGTGCCAGCAGGCCGACAGGGGGTTACTACAATGAGCAGTTCTTC. Amino acids: CASRPTGGYYNEQFF.

The chain has TRBV29-1 and TRBJ2-7; TRBD2 agrees at 8 bases. Germline-derived CDR1 and CDR2 are SQVTM and ANQGSEA. V shed 4 bases, J shed 3 bases, and the junction held 2 bases outside the gene matches. The CDR3 has 12 residues. The CDR3 nucleotides read TGCAGCGTTGCGGGGGGGGGCTACGAGCAGTACTTC. Protein product: CSVAGGGYEQYF.

The chain couples TRBV29-1 to TRBJ1-4, with 7 bases lining up with TRBD1. CDR3 length equals 12 residues. V shed 4 bases, J shed 8 bases, and the junction held 4 bases outside the gene matches. Germline V gene lookup returns CDR1 SQVTM and CDR2 ANQGSEA. This CDR3 reads CSVGTDREKLFF. For the CDR3, the DNA is TGCAGCGTTGGGACGGACAGGGAAAAACTGTTTTTT.

The chain joins TRBV6-6 to TRBJ2-1, with 8 bases identical to TRBD2. V shed 6 bases, J shed 7 bases, and the junction held 2 bases outside the gene matches. Germline V gives CDR1 MNHNY, CDR2 SVGAGI (reference sequence). The CDR3 length is 12 residues. CDR3 region: CASRGTRNEQFF. Written as DNA, the CDR3 is TGTGCCAGCAGGGGGACTAGGAATGAGCAGTTCTTC.

This clone was counted a single time. The chain employs TRBV7-2 and TRBJ1-1; TRBD1 might be the D (6 bases). From germline, CDR1 is SGHTA and CDR2 FQGNSA. The CDR3 covers 14 residues. V lost 5 bases and J lost 5, with 15 bases in between. CDR3 bases: TGTGCCAGCAGCCCCTCGGGGGGGGCGACTGAAGCTTTCTTT. The encoded protein is CASSPSGGATEAFF.